This T cell receptor beta chain was sequenced during a study of cytomegalovirus exposure and HLA in healthy donors. Sequencing used immunoSEQ multiplex PCR; TCRdb keeps in-frame clones, though not all of them. Altogether roughly 120,000 clones are present, 86% being singletons, with the ten largest covering under 5%. The V gene lost 2 bases and the J gene lost 7 bases, with 6 bases spanning the gap. This CDR3 comprises 12 residues. Germline CDR1 MNHEY, CDR2 SVGAGI. Specimen: PBMCs. The chain combines TRBV6-5 with TRBJ2-1; the D gene is possibly TRBD2 (5 bases). The sequence derives from a man aged 18-30 years in good health and CMV-seronegative. The CDR3 region is CASSYEGNEQFF. CDR3 nucleotides: TGTGCCAGCAGTTACGAGGGTAATGAGCAGTTCTTC.